One sample yielded the 6 T cell receptor beta chains listed below, sequenced in a study of glioma-infiltrating T cells after dendritic cell vaccination. The assay was immunoSEQ multiplex PCR, and TCRdb's table has in-frame clones only and misses some. This table has about 82,000 clones, less than 90% appearing once. Time point reported: after dendritic cell vaccination, including at tumor progression/relapse. The sequences come from blood, collected after dendritic cell vaccination. The receptors derive from a human donor with glioblastoma.

The V gene is TRBV19, the J gene TRBJ1-5; no clear D. CDR1 is LNHDA, CDR2 SQIVND, per germline (reference sequence). The V end was cut by 6 bases, the J end by 1 base, with 22 bases between. CDR3 length equals 18 residues. The CDR3 protein is CASSPMRGGPRSNQPQHF. The CDR3, as DNA: TGTGCCAGTAGCCCAATGCGAGGAGGACCGCGGAGCAATCAGCCCCAGCATTTT.

The J gene is TRBJ1-4, the V gene TRBV12-5, with 8 bases matching TRBD1. J lost 5 bases, V lost 4 bases, and 6 bases had no gene match. The CDR3 spans 15 residues. Germline V gene sequence: CDR1 LGHNT, CDR2 FRNRAP. As DNA, the CDR3 is TGTGCTAGTGGTTGGGCGACAGGGGCGAATGAAAAACTGTTTTTT. This encodes CASGWATGANEKLFF.

This clone is a singleton in its sample. The chain carries TRBV9 and TRBJ2-7, with 8 bases identical to TRBD1. The CDR3 consists of 14 residues. Per the germline V gene, CDR1 is SGDLS and CDR2 is YYNGEE. With 0 bases clipped from V and 3 bases from J, the junction kept 2 bases outside the gene matches. In nucleotides, the CDR3 is TGTGCCAGCAGCGTAGGACAGGGGATCTACGAGCAGTACTTC. Encoded protein: CASSVGQGIYEQYF.

The chain couples TRBV4-1 to TRBJ1-2; 7 positions agree with TRBD1. The CDR3 is 15 residues long. V gave up 5 bases and J gave up 0 bases; unmatched junction bases: 6. Germline V CDR1 and CDR2: MGHRA, YSYEKL. The CDR3 reads CASSLGTAANYGYTF. As DNA, the CDR3 is TGCGCCAGCAGCTTAGGGACAGCCGCTAACTATGGCTACACCTTC.

The chain recombines TRBV7-2 with TRBJ2-1; D is uncertain. The CDR3 consists of 14 residues. The germline V and J ends were trimmed by 5 bases and 2 bases, with 10 bases remaining between them. Looked up from germline, CDR1 is SGHTA and CDR2 is FQGNSA. The CDR3 bases are TGTGCCAGCAGCCAGGTGGGTACCTACAATGAGCAGTTCTTC. This gives the protein CASSQVGTYNEQFF.

A few counts support this clone. This sequence joins TRBV14 and TRBJ2-7; 7 positions match TRBD2. The germline CDR1 and CDR2 sequences are SGHDN and FVKESK. After removal of 0 bases from V and 4 bases from J, the junction contained 6 bases not matched to a gene. This CDR3 has 15 amino acids. This chain's CDR3 is CASSQDASGVYEQYF. Here the CDR3 DNA reads TGTGCCAGCAGCCAAGATGCTAGCGGAGTTTACGAGCAGTACTTC.